Each of the 14 T cell receptor beta chains below was sequenced from the same sample in a study of blood T cells in healthy people across ages. Primed by a sample-barcoded 5' primer and a J-beta primer mix, a second PCR proceeded for about 7 to 11 cycles. TCRdb used MiXCR to reprocess the 5' RACE reads, holding one entry per CDR3 protein. The data contain 1,500,000 or so distinct CDR3 sequences, approximately 43% of them seen just once; the ten biggest clones take up over 3.5%. Sequences were obtained from blood. The receptors come from a young woman in good health.

The chain is built from TRBV6-2 or TRBV6-3 and TRBJ1-2; no firm D call. The CDR3 length is 15 residues. Germline CDR1 reads MNHEY; CDR2 reads SVGEGT. Deletions cut 7 bases from V and 5 bases from J, with 20 bases between. CDR3 in DNA: TGTGCCAGCACTGAGAGCGGGCGCGGGATTTATGGCTACACCTTC. It is translated as CASTESGRGIYGYTF.

There are a few counts of this clonotype. One end of the junction is discordant with germline, which a read error may explain. The CDR3 DNA sequence: TGTGCCAGTAGCTCTCAGGCACGGGACAGGTGGTACGAGCAGTACTTC. This codes for CASSSQARDRWYEQYF. The V call is TRBV7-9, the J call TRBJ2-7, with 8 nucleotides matching TRBD1. The V gene's germline CDR1 is SEHNR and CDR2 FQNEAQ (reference sequence). This CDR3 is built from 16 residues.

The rearrangement uses TRBV25-1 and TRBJ2-5; 14 positions agree with TRBD2. Germline V CDR1 and CDR2: MGHDK, SYGVNS. Trimming took 4 bases from V and 11 from J; bases not matched to a gene: 9. The CDR3 runs to 15 residues. This chain's CDR3 is CASSAPGTSGGVQYF. For the CDR3, the DNA is TGTGCCAGCAGTGCGCCCGGGACTAGCGGGGGTGTGCAGTACTTC.

This clonotype was seen at least ten times. The genes are TRBV10-3 and TRBJ2-3, with TRBD2 identical over 10 bases. From germline, CDR1 is ENHRY and CDR2 SYGVKD. The J segment lost 3 bases and the V segment lost 2 bases, leaving 5 bases of the junction unmatched. The CDR3 has 16 amino acids. CDR3 DNA: TGTGCCATCAGTGAGGCTAGCGGGAGTCCAACAGATACGCAGTATTTT. Residues: CAISEASGSPTDTQYF.

The V call is TRBV20-1, the J call TRBJ2-5, with a possible D match to TRBD2 (6 bases). CDR1 is DFQATT, CDR2 SNEGSKA, per germline (reference sequence). The V end was cut by 4 bases, the J end by 11 bases, with 29 bases between. The CDR3 covers 16 residues. In DNA form, the CDR3 reads TGCAGTGCTACGATTTCTAGCGCCTCAAGGGTCAATGAGCAGTACTTC. It is translated as CSATISSASRVNEQYF.

This chain links TRBV7-9 with TRBJ1-2, with D hard to call. V dropped 6 bases and J dropped 0 bases, with 14 bases sitting between them. The CDR3 sequence is 15 residues long. CDR1 and CDR2 (germline): SEHNR, FQNEAQ (reference sequence). The CDR3 region is CASSATQRANYGYTF. The DNA for the CDR3 is TGTGCCAGCAGTGCTACCCAGCGAGCTAACTATGGCTACACCTTC.

V usage is TRBV7-9 and J usage is TRBJ1-4, with 8 bases matching TRBD1. V lost 4 bases and J lost 6; bases outside the gene matches: 4. The CDR3 extends over 14 amino acids. CDR1 and CDR2 (germline): SEHNR, FQNEAQ (reference sequence). The CDR3 nucleotides are TGTGCCAGCAGCTCCCAGGGGGCTGATGAAAAACTGTTTTTT. Translation gives CASSSQGADEKLFF.

This sequence joins TRBV20-1 and TRBJ1-2, with D uncertain. CDR3 length: 12 amino acids. The V gene's germline CDR1 is DFQATT and CDR2 SNEGSKA (reference sequence). The V and J ends lost 5 bases and 1 base respectively, with 8 bases between them. CDR3 in DNA: TGCAGTGCTGATGACATTAACTATGGCTACACCTTC. Protein: CSADDINYGYTF.

This rearrangement joins TRBV27 to TRBJ2-7; 11 bases map to TRBD2. V shed 5 bases and J 2 bases; nucleotides not matched to a gene: 8. From germline, CDR1 is MNHEY and CDR2 SMNVEV (reference sequence). The CDR3 spans 16 residues. The CDR3 DNA reads as TGTGCCAGCAGTCCCGATAGCGGGAGGGCCCCCTACGAGCAGTACTTC. The encoded protein is CASSPDSGRAPYEQYF.

The chain recombines TRBV4-3 with TRBJ2-5, with D hard to call. This CDR3 comprises 16 residues. Germline lookup yields CDR1 LGHNA and CDR2 YSLEER. V dropped 0 bases and J dropped 11 bases, with 22 bases sitting between them. The CDR3 here is CASSQDWRPVPNEQYF. CDR3 bases: TGCGCCAGCAGCCAAGATTGGCGGCCAGTCCCCAATGAGCAGTACTTC.

As regards this clonotype: A much bigger clone sits one base away, suggesting this may be a read error. Since the CDR3 does not end with the conserved phenylalanine or tryptophan, this likely comes from a read error. The CDR3 DNA sequence: TGTGCCAGCAGCCACGCAGATACGCAGTATTTG. This sequence encodes CASSHADTQYL. V gene TRBV14 combines with J gene TRBJ2-3; no clear D. Looked up from germline, CDR1 is SGHDN and CDR2 is FVKESK. This CDR3 has 11 residues. Trimming pared 3 bases from V and 4 bases from J, leaving 2 bases between.

The chain employs TRBV4-1 and TRBJ1-2, with unresolved D. The V and J ends lost 8 bases and 3 bases respectively, with 22 bases between them. CDR1 is MGHRA and CDR2 is YSYEKL in the germline V gene. The CDR3 has 16 residues. CDR3: CASRNPVAALDYGYTF. CDR3 bases: TGCGCCAGCCGGAACCCCGTGGCAGCGCTTGACTATGGCTACACCTTC.

This clonotype has a handful of counts. The rearrangement links TRBV29-1 to TRBJ2-2; D may be TRBD1 (5 bases). The CDR3 runs 14 residues. Germline CDR1 reads SQVTM; CDR2 reads ANQGSEA. Trimming pared 4 bases from V and 7 bases from J, leaving 16 bases between. The CDR3 bases are TGCAGCGTTGTACCCCAGACAGTTAGCGGGGAGCTGTTTTTT. The encoded protein is CSVVPQTVSGELFF.

The chain joins TRBV5-1 to TRBJ2-4; 7 bases match TRBD1. The J call is doubtful: the DNA matches TRBJ2-7 better. CDR3 length equals 15 residues. Germline loops: CDR1 SGHRS, CDR2 YFSETQ. CDR3 in DNA: TGCGCCAGCAGCTTCCGGGACAGAGACACTGACGAGCAGTACTTC. Its protein is CASSFRDRDTDEQYF.